The T cell receptor beta chain under discussion was sequenced for a study of shared clonotypes between healthy human individuals. The overall study: Per donor, three plates held CD4 naive cells, three held CD4 memory, two held CD8 naive and one held CD8 memory.

In germline, CDR1 is SGHAT, CDR2 FQNNGV. The V gene lost 1 base and the J gene lost 5 bases, with 10 bases spanning the gap. The CDR3 has 14 amino acids. Sorted subsets were amplified in replicate PCRs using 200 ng DNA, 32,000 or so T cell genomes. Measured with immunoSEQ multiplex PCR; TCRdb has only the in-frame clones, and not every one. Here the sample spans nearly 2 million clones, roughly 95% being singletons. Naive CD8 cells comprised CD45RO-negative, CCR7-positively selected cells, excluding terminally differentiated effector memory CD45RA+ cells. This sequence originates from a young man in good health. This chain links TRBV11-2 with TRBJ2-3, with D unclear. Sequenced sample: naive CD8+ T cells sorted from blood. As DNA, the CDR3 is TGTGCCAGCAGCTTAGTCGGTGGTTTAGATACGCAGTATTTT. Protein: CASSLVGGLDTQYF.